The present T cell receptor (beta chain) was sequenced within a study of sequential checkpoint blockade in melanoma. The treatment is: randomized to nivolumab then ipilimumab (arm A) or the reverse (arm B). This clone was recorded a few times. Assay used: immunoSEQ multiplex PCR; TCRdb lists only in-frame clones, some missing. The sample holds over 9,500 clones, roughly 76% seen once. The length of the CDR3 is 13 residues. Germline assignment: CDR1 SGDLS and CDR2 YYNGEE. With 2 bases removed from V and 5 bases from J, the gap between germline ends came to 10 bases. The origin of this receptor is a human donor with melanoma. The V gene is TRBV9, the J gene TRBJ2-5; D not certain. Sample: CD8+ T cells sorted from blood (inferred from file names), taken from a patient given nivolumab and ipilimumab in sequence. The CDR3 protein is CASSVFPRETQYF. Written as DNA, the CDR3 is TGTGCCAGCAGCGTTTTCCCCCGGGAGACCCAGTACTTC.